The sequence of this TCR beta chain was determined in a study of T cell repertoires in cytomegalovirus infection. Using its own MiXCR run on the reads, TCRdb lists one record per CDR3 protein. The sample carries about 230,000 distinct CDR3 sequences, 6.5% recorded once. This clonotype was seen many times. The CDR3 has 15 amino acids. Germline V gene sequence: CDR1 SGHTA, CDR2 FQGNSA. V was pared by 3 bases and J by 5 bases, with 3 bases of the junction left unmatched. The chain is built from TRBV7-2 and TRBJ2-1; 11 bases map to TRBD2. The receptor was isolated from a human donor in good health (CMV status not recorded). Some clones in this sample may be carry-over from other donors' samples. The sequenced material came from PBMCs. The CDR3 DNA is TGTGCCAGCAGCTTTCTAGCGGGGGGAGACAATGAGCAGTTCTTC. Translation gives CASSFLAGGDNEQFF.